This T cell receptor beta chain came from a study of early T cells in non-severe SARS-CoV-2 infection. Study context: The chains were unpaired, and the sequenced material was bulk RNA from unsorted whole blood.

Attachment of unique molecular identifiers to individual cDNA molecules was performed. A single record per CDR3 protein comes from TCRdb applying MiXCR to the 5' RACE reads. Of about 50,000 distinct CDR3 sequences in the sample, approximately 10% were seen once. This clonotype was detected ten times or more. The trim removed 3 bases at V and 5 bases at J, leaving 7 bases unmatched. The CDR3 is 16 amino acids. CDR1 SGHTA and CDR2 FQGNSA come from the germline V gene. The sample comprised whole blood. The gene calls are TRBV7-2 and TRBJ1-6; TRBD1 aligns across 7 bases. The receptor was isolated from an adult who was a healthcare worker with PCR-confirmed SARS-CoV-2 infection or an uninfected control (not recorded which). Written as DNA, the CDR3 is TGTGCCAGCAGCTTTATCAGGGGGACGGATAATTCACCCCTCCACTTT. It translates to CASSFIRGTDNSPLHF. The full variable domain, completed using reference TRBV7-2 and TRBJ1-6, is GAGVSQSPSNKVTEKGKDVELRCDPISGHTALYWYRQSLGQGLEFLIYFQGNSAPDKSGLPSDRFSAERTGGSVSTLTIQRTQQEDSAVYLCASSFIRGTDNSPLHFGNGTRLTVT.